The next 8 T cell receptor beta chains were all read from a single sample in a study of chemoradiotherapy in HPV16-positive cancers. Profiling relied on immunoSEQ multiplex PCR, and the TCRdb table lists in-frame clones only, not all of them. The sample carries approximately 7,800 clones, around 77% recorded once. This material was collected from a patient who underwent chemoradiotherapy. The receptors shown here come from a human donor with HPV-associated anogenital cancer.

This clone was seen a few times. The chain has TRBV30 and TRBJ2-3; 8 positions agree with TRBD1. Losses at the gene ends were 0 bases for V and 8 bases for J; bases not matched to a gene: 13. The CDR3 contains 16 residues. Germline V gives CDR1 GTSNPN, CDR2 SVGIG (reference sequence). The CDR3 nucleotides are TGTGCCTGGAGTGTGGGGACAGGCTTCATCCAGGGTACGCAGTATTTT. Its translation is CAWSVGTGFIQGTQYF. Supplemented by reference TRBV30 and TRBJ2-3, the full variable domain reads SQTIHQWPATLVQPVGSPLSLECTVEGTSNPNLYWYRQAAGRGLQLLFYSVGIGQISSEVPQNLSASRPQDRQFILSSKKLLLSDSGFYLCAWSVGTGFIQGTQYFGPGTRLTVL.

This chain uses TRBV10-3 with TRBJ1-1; D may be TRBD1 (6 bases). V was cut by 2 bases and J by 1 base, with 17 bases left in between. Germline V gene sequence: CDR1 ENHRY, CDR2 SYGVKD. The CDR3 is 17 residues long. CDR3 sequence: CAISERGIRGGNTEAFF. The CDR3 nucleotides are TGTGCCATCAGTGAGAGGGGGATACGGGGAGGGAACACTGAAGCTTTCTTT.

The chain uses TRBV5-5 and TRBJ2-3; 10 nucleotides agree with TRBD2. Germline V lookup: CDR1 SGHKS, CDR2 YYEKEE (reference sequence). The CDR3 loop spans 16 amino acids. Unmatched junction bases numbered 6, after V lost 1 base and J lost 4 bases. The CDR3 sequence is CASSLRGSGGPDTQYF. The CDR3 nucleotides read TGTGCCAGCAGCTTGCGGGGTAGCGGGGGGCCAGATACGCAGTATTTT.

This clone was counted only a few times. The chain has TRBV5-6 and TRBJ2-3, with 8 nucleotides matching TRBD1. Germline-derived CDR1 and CDR2 are SGHDT and YYEEEE. This CDR3 has 15 amino acids. V shed 3 bases, J shed 0 bases, and the junction held 3 bases outside the gene matches. The CDR3 coding sequence is TGTGCCAGCAGCTCGGGGACAGGTAGCACAGATACGCAGTATTTT. This translates into CASSSGTGSTDTQYF.

The chain recombines TRBV2 with TRBJ2-3; maybe TRBD2 (6 bases). This CDR3 is built from 16 residues. Germline CDR1 and CDR2: SNHLY and FYNNEI. The V and J ends lost 1 base and 1 base respectively, with 12 bases between them. Here the CDR3 DNA reads TGTGCCAGCAGTGAAGTGGCGGGGTATGGCACAGATACGCAGTATTTT. Translation: CASSEVAGYGTDTQYF.

The chain uses TRBV7-2 and TRBJ2-3; D is perhaps TRBD2 (5 bases). The V end lost 5 bases, the J end lost 0 bases, and 12 bases lay between the germline ends. The CDR3 covers 15 residues. Germline V lookup: CDR1 SGHTA, CDR2 FQGNSA. CDR3: CASSPAEVSTDTQYF. As DNA, the CDR3 is TGTGCCAGCAGCCCTGCGGAGGTTAGCACAGATACGCAGTATTTT.

V and J are TRBV6-4 and TRBJ1-1; the D gene is possibly TRBD1 (6 bases). The CDR3 has 13 amino acids. Deletions cut 4 bases from V and 7 bases from J, with 13 bases between. In germline, CDR1 is MRHNA, CDR2 SNTAGT. CDR3 residues: CASSANKDSEAFF. The CDR3 nucleotides are TGTGCCAGCAGTGCCAACAAGGACAGTGAAGCTTTCTTT.

This chain uses TRBV27 with TRBJ1-5, with D hard to call. This CDR3 has 13 amino acids. The germline gives CDR1 MNHEY, CDR2 SMNVEV (reference sequence). With 8 bases removed from V and 4 bases from J, the gap between germline ends came to 12 bases. This CDR3 is CASGRMVNQPQHF. CDR3 DNA sequence: TGTGCCAGCGGTCGAATGGTTAATCAGCCCCAGCATTTT.